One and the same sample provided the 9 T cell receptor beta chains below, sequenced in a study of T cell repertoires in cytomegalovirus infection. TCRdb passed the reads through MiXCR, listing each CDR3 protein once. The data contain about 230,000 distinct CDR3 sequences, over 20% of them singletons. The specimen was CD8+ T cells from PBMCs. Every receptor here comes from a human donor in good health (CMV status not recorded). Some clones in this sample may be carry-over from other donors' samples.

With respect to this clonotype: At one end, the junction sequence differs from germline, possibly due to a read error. Here the CDR3 reads CASSYGVSLWDF. Here the CDR3 DNA reads TGTGCCAGCAGTTACGGGGTCTCCCTGTGGGATTTT. The chain carries TRBV6-2 or TRBV6-3 and TRBJ2-3; D uncertain. The V gene's germline CDR1 is MNHEY and CDR2 SVGEGT. CDR3 length: 12 amino acids.

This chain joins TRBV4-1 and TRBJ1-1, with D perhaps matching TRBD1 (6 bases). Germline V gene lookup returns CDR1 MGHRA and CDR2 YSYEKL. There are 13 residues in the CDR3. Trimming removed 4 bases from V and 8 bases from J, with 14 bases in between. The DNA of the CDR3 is TGCGCCAGCAGCCTTGCGGGGGCAGAAGAAGCTTTCTTT. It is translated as CASSLAGAEEAFF.

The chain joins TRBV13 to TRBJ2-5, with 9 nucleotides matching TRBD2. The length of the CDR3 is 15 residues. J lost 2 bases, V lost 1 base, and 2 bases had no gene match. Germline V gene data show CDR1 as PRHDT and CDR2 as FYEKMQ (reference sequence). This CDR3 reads CASSLVAGAQETQYF. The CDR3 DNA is TGTGCCAGCAGCTTAGTAGCGGGGGCACAAGAGACCCAGTACTTC.

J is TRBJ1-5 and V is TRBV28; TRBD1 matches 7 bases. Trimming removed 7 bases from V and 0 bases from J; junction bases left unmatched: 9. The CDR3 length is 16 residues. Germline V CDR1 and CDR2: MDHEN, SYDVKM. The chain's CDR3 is CASIFAGTVSNQPQHF. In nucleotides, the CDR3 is TGTGCCAGCATCTTCGCCGGGACAGTTAGCAATCAGCCCCAGCATTTT.

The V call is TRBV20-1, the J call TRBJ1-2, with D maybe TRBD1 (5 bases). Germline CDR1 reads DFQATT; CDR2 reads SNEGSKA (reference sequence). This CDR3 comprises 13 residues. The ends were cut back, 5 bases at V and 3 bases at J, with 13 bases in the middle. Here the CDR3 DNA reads TGCAGTGCTGCGCCGGGACCCGACTATGGCTACACCTTC. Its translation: CSAAPGPDYGYTF.

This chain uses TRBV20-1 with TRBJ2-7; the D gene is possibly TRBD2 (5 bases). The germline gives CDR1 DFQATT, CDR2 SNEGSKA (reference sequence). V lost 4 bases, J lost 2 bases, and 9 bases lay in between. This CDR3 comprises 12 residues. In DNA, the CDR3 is TGCAGTGCTAACGGGATCACCTACGAGCAGTACTTC. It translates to CSANGITYEQYF.

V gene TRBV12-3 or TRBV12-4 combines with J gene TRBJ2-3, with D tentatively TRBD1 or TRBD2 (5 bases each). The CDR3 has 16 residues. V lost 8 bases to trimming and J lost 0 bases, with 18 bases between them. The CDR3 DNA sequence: TGTGCCAGCCGCTCTAGGGACCCTTCTAGCACAGATACGCAGTATTTT. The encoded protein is CASRSRDPSSTDTQYF.

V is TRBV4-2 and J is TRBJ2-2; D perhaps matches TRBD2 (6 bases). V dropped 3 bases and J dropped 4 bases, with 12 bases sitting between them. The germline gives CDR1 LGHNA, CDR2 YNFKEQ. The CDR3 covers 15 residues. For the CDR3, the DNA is TGTGCCAGCAGCCACCCTGGGGGGAGCACCGGGGAGCTGTTTTTT. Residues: CASSHPGGSTGELFF.

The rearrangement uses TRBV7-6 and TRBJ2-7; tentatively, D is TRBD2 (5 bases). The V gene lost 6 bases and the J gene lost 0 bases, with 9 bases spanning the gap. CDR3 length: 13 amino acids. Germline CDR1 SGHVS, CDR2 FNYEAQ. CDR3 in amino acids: CASSRENSYEQYF. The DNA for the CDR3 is TGTGCCAGCAGTAGGGAGAACTCCTACGAGCAGTACTTC.